These T cell receptor beta chains were read from a single sample in a study of blood T cells in healthy people across ages. TCRdb passed the 5' RACE reads through MiXCR, listing each CDR3 protein once. The sample holds over a million distinct CDR3 sequences, 25% seen once. This sample was shared with a second study, whose subject was T cells of mothers and their children.

The sequencing input was blood. The receptors originated from a girl aged 2-10 years in good health. Each CDR3 is given with its conserved first and last residue. A D gene is named only where the DNA matches it firmly. Size is stated for part of the rows, as once, few or many counts, or as a class when the clone is expanded.

>NA|TRBV4-3|NA|TRBJ2-1
CASSQDGRPDNEQFF
TGCGCCAGCAGCCAAGACGGCAGGCCCGACAATGAGCAGTTCTTC
>TRBD2|TRBV3-1|few|TRBJ2-5
CASSQPGLAGGDEF
TGTGCCAGCAGCCAACCGGGACTAGCGGGGGGCGACGAGTTC
>NA|TRBV27|few|TRBJ1-6
CASSLQGSSPLHF
TGTGCCAGCAGTTTACAGGGGAGTTCACCCCTCCACTTT
>TRBD1|TRBV20-1|few|TRBJ1-4
CSARDIRDRTLWTNEKLFF
TGCAGTGCTAGAGACATCCGGGACAGGACCTTGTGGACTAATGAAAAACTGTTTTTT
>NA|TRBV2|NA|TRBJ2-1
CASTPGIVDRGEQFF
TGTGCCAGCACTCCGGGAATTGTAGATAGAGGCGAGCAGTTCTTC
>NA|TRBV5-1|NA|TRBJ1-4
CASSHDGATNEKLFF
TGCGCCAGCAGTCACGACGGTGCAACTAATGAAAAACTGTTTTTT
>NA|TRBV7-9|NA|TRBJ1-2
CASSLGQLGVGYTF
TGTGCCAGCAGCTTAGGCCAACTAGGGGTCGGCTACACCTTC
>NA|TRBV12-3/TRBV12-4|NA|TRBJ1-1
CASSFSSGWNTEAFF
TGTGCCAGCAGTTTCTCGAGTGGGTGGAACACTGAAGCTTTCTTT
>NA|TRBV7-9|few|TRBJ2-5
CATSPGSQETQYF
TGTGCCACCTCGCCGGGATCACAAGAGACCCAGTACTTC
>NA|TRBV4-3|NA|TRBJ2-1
CASSQDRGYNEQFF
TGCGCCAGCAGCCAAGACCGGGGCTACAATGAGCAGTTCTTC
>TRBD1|TRBV20-1|NA|TRBJ2-3
CSARDRTGRFAQYF
TGCAGTGCAAGGGACCGGACAGGGCGTTTTGCGCAGTATTTT
>NA|TRBV6-6|NA|TRBJ2-3
CASSYVGGTSAVTDTQYF
TGTGCCAGCAGTTACGTGGGGGGAACGAGCGCGGTTACAGATACGCAGTATTTT
>NA|TRBV20-1|NA|TRBJ1-6
CSARDRRSSYNSPLHF
TGCAGTGCTAGGGACCGAAGGAGCTCCTATAATTCACCCCTCCACTTT
>NA|TRBV9|NA|TRBJ2-1
CASSAETVAYNEQFF
TGTGCCAGCAGCGCAGAGACGGTAGCCTACAATGAGCAGTTCTTC
>NA|TRBV27|few|TRBJ1-4
CASSSQGREKLFF
TGTGCCAGCAGTTCTCAGGGAAGAGAAAAACTGTTTTTT
>TRBD1|TRBV12-5|NA|TRBJ2-1
CASAFRTGVPNEQFF
TGTGCTAGTGCCTTCCGGACAGGGGTACCCAATGAGCAGTTCTTC
>NA|TRBV3-1|NA|TRBJ2-5
CASSCSTGWETQYF
TGTGCCAGCAGCTGCTCGACTGGGTGGGAGACCCAGTACTTC
>TRBD2|TRBV7-2|NA|TRBJ2-7
CASSFSGGDDTSYEQYF
TGTGCCAGCAGCTTTAGCGGGGGCGACGATACGAGCTACGAGCAGTACTTC
>TRBD1|TRBV4-1|few|TRBJ1-6
CASSPLGTEYNSPLHF
TGCGCCAGCAGCCCGCTCGGGACAGAGTATAATTCACCCCTCCACTTT
>NA|TRBV27|NA|TRBJ1-6
CASSLMGRAYNSPLHF
TGTGCCAGCAGTTTAATGGGCAGGGCGTATAATTCACCCCTCCACTTT
>TRBD2|TRBV9|few|TRBJ2-5
CASSVSSGREETQYF
TGTGCCAGCAGCGTATCTAGCGGGAGGGAAGAGACCCAGTACTTC
>NA|TRBV28|NA|TRBJ2-5
CASSLCMMGLLETQYF
TGTGCCAGCAGTTTATGCATGATGGGGCTTTTGGAGACCCAGTACTTC
>NA|TRBV2|few|TRBJ1-2
CASSSRSGTPKDGYTF
TGTGCCAGCAGTTCTCGTTCCGGGACTCCCAAGGATGGCTACACCTTC
>NA|TRBV2|few|TRBJ2-1
CASSYDYNEQFF
TGTGCCAGCAGTTACGATTACAATGAGCAGTTCTTC
>NA|TRBV12-3/TRBV12-4|NA|TRBJ2-5
CASSLFGPDTQETQYF
TGTGCCAGCAGCCTCTTCGGTCCCGACACCCAAGAGACCCAGTACTTC
>TRBD2|TRBV12-3/TRBV12-4|NA|TRBJ2-1
CASKPGGHNEQFF
TGTGCCAGCAAGCCGGGAGGACACAATGAGCAGTTCTTC
>TRBD1|TRBV29-1|NA|TRBJ2-7
CSVGDRGPYEQYF
TGCAGCGTTGGGGACAGGGGGCCCTACGAGCAGTACTTC
>NA|TRBV4-1|few|TRBJ1-2
CASSQVYPTGQIYGYTF
TGCGCCAGCAGCCAAGTGTACCCGACAGGTCAGATCTATGGCTACACCTTC
>NA|TRBV6-1|few|TRBJ2-3
CASSVYRVQGTDTQYF
TGTGCCAGCAGTGTATACAGGGTACAGGGTACAGATACGCAGTATTTT
>NA|TRBV7-9|NA|TRBJ1-2
CASSLDVGGGGYTF
TGTGCCAGCAGCTTAGATGTAGGCGGGGGTGGCTACACCTTC
>NA|TRBV6-2/TRBV6-3|few|TRBJ2-1
CATRDGDLYNEQFF
TGTGCCACCCGTGACGGAGACCTCTACAATGAGCAGTTCTTC
>NA|TRBV7-2|NA|TRBJ1-1
CASSGAKNTEAFF
TGTGCCAGCAGCGGAGCGAAGAACACTGAAGCTTTCTTT
>TRBD1|TRBV20-1|NA|TRBJ2-7
CGATSGQGAVYEQYF
TGCGGTGCTACCTCAGGACAGGGGGCGGTTTACGAGCAGTACTTC
>NA|TRBV6-1|NA|TRBJ1-1
CASSEQGGETEAFF
TGTGCCAGCAGTGAACAGGGAGGGGAAACTGAAGCTTTCTTT
>NA|TRBV20-1|NA|TRBJ2-5
CSARDGGAYVQETQYF
TGCAGTGCTAGAGACGGAGGGGCATACGTCCAAGAGACCCAGTACTTC
>NA|TRBV2|few|TRBJ1-2
CASSDVRRNVGGYTF
TGTGCCAGCAGTGACGTCAGAAGGAACGTCGGTGGCTACACCTTC
>TRBD2|TRBV5-6|NA|TRBJ2-1
CASSPQWTSLVDNEQFF
TGTGCCAGCAGCCCACAATGGACTAGCCTGGTGGACAATGAGCAGTTCTTC
>NA|TRBV6-4|NA|TRBJ2-7
CASSDWADSEEQYF
TGTGCCAGCAGTGACTGGGCCGACTCGGAAGAGCAGTACTTC
>NA|TRBV7-9|few|TRBJ2-7
CASNDRSSYEQYF
TGTGCCAGCAACGACAGGAGCTCCTACGAGCAGTACTTC
>TRBD2|TRBV5-1|few|TRBJ2-1
CASSLALAGGPGEQFF
TGCGCCAGCAGCTTAGCTCTAGCGGGAGGGCCCGGTGAGCAGTTCTTC
>NA|TRBV7-2|few|TRBJ1-2
CASSLGAENYGYTF
TGTGCCAGCAGCTTAGGGGCAGAAAACTATGGCTACACCTTC
>NA|TRBV7-2|once|TRBJ2-7
CASSRVGGGSYEQYF
TGTGCCAGCAGTCGCGTTGGGGGGGGCAGTTACGAGCAGTACTTC
>NA|TRBV11-2|NA|TRBJ2-7
CASSRAIHDEQYF
TGTGCCAGCAGCCGGGCCATCCACGACGAGCAGTACTTC
>NA|TRBV10-3|few|TRBJ2-7
CAINKGSEQYF
TGTGCCATCAATAAGGGATCCGAGCAGTACTTC
>NA|TRBV9|few|TRBJ2-1
CASSVGRNAYNEQFF
TGTGCCAGCAGCGTAGGCAGGAACGCATACAATGAGCAGTTCTTC